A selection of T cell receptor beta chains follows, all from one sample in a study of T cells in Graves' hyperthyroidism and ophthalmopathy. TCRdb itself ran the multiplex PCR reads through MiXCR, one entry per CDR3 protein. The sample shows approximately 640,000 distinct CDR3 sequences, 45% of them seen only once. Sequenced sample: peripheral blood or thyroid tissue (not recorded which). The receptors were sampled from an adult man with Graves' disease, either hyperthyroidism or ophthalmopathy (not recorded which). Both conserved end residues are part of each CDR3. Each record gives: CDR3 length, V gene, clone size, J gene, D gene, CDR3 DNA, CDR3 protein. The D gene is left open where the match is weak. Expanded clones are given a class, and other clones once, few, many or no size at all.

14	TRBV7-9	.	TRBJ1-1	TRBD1	TGTGCCAGCAAGTTGGGACAGGTCGGCACTGAAGCTTTCTTT	CASKLGQVGTEAFF
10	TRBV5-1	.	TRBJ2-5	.	TGCGCCAGCAGCTTCGAGGCCCAGTACTTC	CASSFEAQYF
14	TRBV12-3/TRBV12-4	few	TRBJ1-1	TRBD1	TGTGCCAGCAGTTGGACAGGGACGTCGACTGAAGCTTTCTTT	CASSWTGTSTEAFF
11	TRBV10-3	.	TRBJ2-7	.	TGTGCCCTCAGACAGGTTGACGAGCAGTACTTC	CALRQVDEQYF
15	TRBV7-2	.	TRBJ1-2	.	TGTGCCAGCAGCTTGGTTCCGGGCTCAACCTATGGCTACACCTTC	CASSLVPGSTYGYTF
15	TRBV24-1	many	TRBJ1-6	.	TGTGCCACCCGCGAAGACGTGTGCCAAAATTCACCCCTCCACTTT	CATREDVCQNSPLHF
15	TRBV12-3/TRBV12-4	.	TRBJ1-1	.	TGTGCCAGCAGTTTAACCTTGGAAGGGAACACTGAAGCTTTCTTT	CASSLTLEGNTEAFF
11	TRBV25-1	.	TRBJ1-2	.	TGTGCTAGAGTCGGGGGAGGAGGCTACACCTTC	CARVGGGGYTF
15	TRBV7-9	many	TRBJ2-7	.	TGTGCCAGCAGCTCCACCTCTCAGGGGACCTACGAGCAGTACTTC	CASSSTSQGTYEQYF
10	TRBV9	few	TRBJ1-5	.	TGTGCCAGCAGTGTAGGGGGCCAGCATTTT	CASSVGGQHF
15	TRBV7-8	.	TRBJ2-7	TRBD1	TGTGCCAGCAGCTCCGGGACAGGGGACTCCTACGAGCAGTACTTC	CASSSGTGDSYEQYF
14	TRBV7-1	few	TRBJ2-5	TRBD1	TGTGCCAGCAGCTCGACAGGGTTTTGGGAGACCCAGTACTTC	CASSSTGFWETQYF
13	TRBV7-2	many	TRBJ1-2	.	TGTGCCAGCAGCACGGACCCTAACTATGGCTACACCTTC	CASSTDPNYGYTF
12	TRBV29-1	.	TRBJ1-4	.	TGCAGCGTTGCGGGGGACAATGAAAAACTGTTTTTT	CSVAGDNEKLFF
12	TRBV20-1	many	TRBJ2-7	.	TGCAGTGCTAGTTCGGTGCTAGGCGAGCAGTACTTC	CSASSVLGEQYF
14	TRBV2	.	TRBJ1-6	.	TGTGCCAGCGCCTCATTGCAGACCGGTTCACCCCTCCACTTT	CASASLQTGSPLHF
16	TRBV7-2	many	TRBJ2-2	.	TGTGCCAGCAGCTTACAGGGCATAACCAACACCGGGGAGCTGTTTTTT	CASSLQGITNTGELFF
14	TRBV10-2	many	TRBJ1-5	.	TGTGCCAGCAGCTTAACCGGGACGAATCAGCCCCAGCATTTT	CASSLTGTNQPQHF
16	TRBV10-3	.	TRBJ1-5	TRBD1	TGTGCCAGCAGTTCGGGGGGACAGCCCTCTACTAAGCCCCAGCATTTT	CASSSGGQPSTKPQHF
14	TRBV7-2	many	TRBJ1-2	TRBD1	TGTGCCAGCGCGCCGGGACAGCTCGACTATGGCTACACCTTC	CASAPGQLDYGYTF
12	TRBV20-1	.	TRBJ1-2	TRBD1	TGCAGTGCTAGTACAGGGGCTCATGGCTACACCTTC	CSASTGAHGYTF
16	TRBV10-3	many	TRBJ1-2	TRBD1	TGTGCCATCAGTGACGTGTCCCGGGACAGGGACGGTGGCTACACCTTC	CAISDVSRDRDGGYTF
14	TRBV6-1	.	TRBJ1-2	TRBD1	TGTGCCAGCAGCGCAGGGTCAGGGGGCTATGGCTACACCTTC	CASSAGSGGYGYTF
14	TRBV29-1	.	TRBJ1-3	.	TGCAGCGTGACGGGGTACAGGGCTGGAAACACCATATATTTT	CSVTGYRAGNTIYF
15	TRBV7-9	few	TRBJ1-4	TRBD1	TGTGCCAGCAGCCAAGGGACAGGGCCTAATGAAAAACTGTTTTTT	CASSQGTGPNEKLFF
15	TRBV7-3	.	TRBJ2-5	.	TGTGCCAGCAGCTGGACGCAGGGTGGGGATCAGCCCCAGTACTTC	CASSWTQGGDQPQYF
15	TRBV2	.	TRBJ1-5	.	TGTGCCGGCAGTGATGGTGGAGCGGGGTATCAGCCCCAGCATTTT	CAGSDGGAGYQPQHF
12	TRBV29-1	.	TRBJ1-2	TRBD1	TGCAGCGGACAGGGGGCTAACTATGGCTACACCTTC	CSGQGANYGYTF
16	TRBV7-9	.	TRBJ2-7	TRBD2	TGTGCCAGCAGCTCCCCGGGACTAGCGGGGGACTACGAGCAGTACTTC	CASSSPGLAGDYEQYF
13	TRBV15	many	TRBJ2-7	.	TGTGCCACCAGCAGACTAGCTCAGGGCGAGCAGTACTTC	CATSRLAQGEQYF
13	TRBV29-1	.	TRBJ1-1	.	TGCAGCGTCGGGGACGGAGGAACCACTGAAGCTTTCTTT	CSVGDGGTTEAFF
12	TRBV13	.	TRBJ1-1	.	TGTGCCAGCACCTGGTTTGGGACTGAAGCTTCCTTT	CASTWFGTEASF
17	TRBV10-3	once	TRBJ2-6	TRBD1	TGTGCCATCAGTTTAGGGACAGGGACCGCTGGGGCCAACGTCCTGACTTTC	CAISLGTGTAGANVLTF
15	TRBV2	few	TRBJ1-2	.	TGTGCCAGCAGTGAGGTCCGGACGGCAAACTATGGCTACACCTTC	CASSEVRTANYGYTF
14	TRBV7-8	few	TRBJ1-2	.	TGTGCCAGCAGCCTACCGACATATAACTATGGCTACACCTTC	CASSLPTYNYGYTF
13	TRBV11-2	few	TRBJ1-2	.	TGTGCCAGCAGCTGGTCCCAGGGGACTGGCTACACCTTC	CASSWSQGTGYTF